This T cell receptor (beta chain) was observed in a study of regulatory T cells in long-lasting Graves disease. Overall study findings and caveats: Lower TCR diversity was seen in persistent Graves' patients than in newly diagnosed ones.

On this clonotype: What it binds is unknown.

According to the study, TCR beta libraries were built with iRepertoire HTBI primers and CDR3-region Arm-PCR. TCRdb re-derived calls from the multiplex PCR reads in MiXCR, one entry per CDR3 protein. The sample includes around 330,000 distinct CDR3 sequences, about a sixth of them seen just once. With 4 bases removed from V and 3 bases from J, the gap between germline ends came to 16 bases. This CDR3 spans 14 amino acids. Germline CDR1 SQVTM, CDR2 ANQGSEA. Indicated time point: newly diagnosed GD, antithyroid drugs for less than 3 months. PBMC-derived RNA was used for the TCR library. An endocrinology department in Xi'an, China, supplied the patients.

This material consisted of peripheral blood mononuclear cells (PBMCs), taken at new diagnosis, from a patient treated with antithyroid drugs. The source is a female donor with Graves disease. V and J are TRBV29-1 and TRBJ2-7; D is unresolved. The CDR3 DNA reads TGCAGCGTTGGAGTTTTGAACAGAAACTACGAGCAGTACTTC. This codes for CSVGVLNRNYEQYF.